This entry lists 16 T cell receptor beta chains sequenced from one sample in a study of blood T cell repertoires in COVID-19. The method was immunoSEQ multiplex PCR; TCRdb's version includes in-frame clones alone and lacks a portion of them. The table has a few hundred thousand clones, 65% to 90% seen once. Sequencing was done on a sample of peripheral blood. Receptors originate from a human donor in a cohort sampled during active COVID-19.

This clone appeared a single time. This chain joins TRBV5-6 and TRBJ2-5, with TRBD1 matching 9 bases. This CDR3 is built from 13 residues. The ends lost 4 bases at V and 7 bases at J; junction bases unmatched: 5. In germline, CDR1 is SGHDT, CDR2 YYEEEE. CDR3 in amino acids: CASSRTGAVTQYF. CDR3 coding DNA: TGTGCCAGCAGCAGGACAGGGGCAGTGACCCAGTACTTC.

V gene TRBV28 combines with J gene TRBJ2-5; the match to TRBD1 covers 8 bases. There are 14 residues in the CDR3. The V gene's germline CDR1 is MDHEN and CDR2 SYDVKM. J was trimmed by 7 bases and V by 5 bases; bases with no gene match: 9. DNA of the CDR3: TGTGCCAGCAGTAAGGGACAGGCAGGGGTGACCCAGTACTTC. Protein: CASSKGQAGVTQYF.

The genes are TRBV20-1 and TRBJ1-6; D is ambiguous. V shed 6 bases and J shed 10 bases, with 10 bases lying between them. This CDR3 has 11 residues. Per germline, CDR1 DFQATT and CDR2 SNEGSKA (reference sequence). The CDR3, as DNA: TGCAGTGCGTACAACGTATCACCCCTCCACTTT. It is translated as CSAYNVSPLHF.

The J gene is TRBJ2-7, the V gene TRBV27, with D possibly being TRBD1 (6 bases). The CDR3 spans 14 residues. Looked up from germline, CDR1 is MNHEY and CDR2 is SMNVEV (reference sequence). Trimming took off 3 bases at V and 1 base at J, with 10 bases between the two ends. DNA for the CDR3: TGTGCCAGCAGTTTCCAGGGGCGATCCTACGAGCAGTACTTC. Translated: CASSFQGRSYEQYF.

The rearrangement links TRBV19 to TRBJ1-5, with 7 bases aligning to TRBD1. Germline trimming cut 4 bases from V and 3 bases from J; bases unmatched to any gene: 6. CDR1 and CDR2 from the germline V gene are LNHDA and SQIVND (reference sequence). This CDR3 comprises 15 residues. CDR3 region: CASSTDRNFNQPQHF. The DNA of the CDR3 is TGTGCCAGTAGTACGGACAGGAATTTCAATCAGCCCCAGCATTTT.

CDR3 coding DNA: TGTGCCAGCAGCTTGTCCAGCGGAGCGCAAGAGACCCAGTACTTC. Protein sequence: CASSLSSGAQETQYF. The chain has TRBV7-2 and TRBJ2-5, with D possibly matching TRBD2 (5 bases). V was pared by 3 bases and J by 2 bases, with 13 bases between. This CDR3 is 15 amino acids long. Per the germline V gene, CDR1 is SGHTA and CDR2 is FQGNSA.

The CDR3 is CASSQELAVSTDTQYF. CDR3 in DNA: TGTGCCAGCAGCCAAGAACTAGCGGTTAGCACAGATACGCAGTATTTT. This rearrangement joins TRBV4-2 to TRBJ2-3; 8 nucleotides align to TRBD2. The J segment lost 0 bases and the V segment lost 0 bases, leaving 2 bases of the junction unmatched. Germline lookup yields CDR1 LGHNA and CDR2 YNFKEQ. The CDR3 sequence is 16 residues long.

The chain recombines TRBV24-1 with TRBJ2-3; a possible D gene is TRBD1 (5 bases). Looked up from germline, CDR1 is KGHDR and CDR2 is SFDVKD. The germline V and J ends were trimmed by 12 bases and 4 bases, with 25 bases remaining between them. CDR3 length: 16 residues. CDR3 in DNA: TGTGCCTCCCGGCGTTGGGGCCCCCCGGCCGCAGATACGCAGTATTTT. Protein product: CASRRWGPPAADTQYF.

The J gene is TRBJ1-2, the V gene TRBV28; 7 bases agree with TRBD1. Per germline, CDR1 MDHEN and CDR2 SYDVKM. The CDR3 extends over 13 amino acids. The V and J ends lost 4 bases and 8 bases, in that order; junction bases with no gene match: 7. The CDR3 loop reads CASSSGQPQGYTF. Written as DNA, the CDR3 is TGTGCCAGCAGTTCGGGACAGCCACAGGGCTACACCTTC.

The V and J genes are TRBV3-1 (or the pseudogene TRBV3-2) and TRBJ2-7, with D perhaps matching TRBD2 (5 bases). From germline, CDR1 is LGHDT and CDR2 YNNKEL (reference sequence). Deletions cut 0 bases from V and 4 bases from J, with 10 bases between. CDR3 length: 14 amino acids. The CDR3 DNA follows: TGTGCCAGCAGCCAAGATGAGGGCGCTTACGAGCAGTACTTC. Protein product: CASSQDEGAYEQYF.

Here the CDR3 DNA reads TGTGCCAGCAGCGTAGGCGGGGGTACTGAGCAGTTCTTC. Its translation: CASSVGGGTEQFF. The chain has TRBV9 and TRBJ2-1; 7 bases align to TRBD2. CDR3 length: 13 amino acids. The V gene end was trimmed by 0 bases and the J gene end by 9 bases; junction bases not matched to a gene: 3. CDR1 is SGDLS and CDR2 is YYNGEE in the germline V gene.

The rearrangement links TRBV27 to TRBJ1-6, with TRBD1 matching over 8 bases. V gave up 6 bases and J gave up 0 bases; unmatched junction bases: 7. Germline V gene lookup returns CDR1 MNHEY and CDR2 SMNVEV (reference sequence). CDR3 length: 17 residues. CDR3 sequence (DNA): TGTGCCAGCAGCCTTGGACAGGGAGGCTCCTATAATTCACCCCTCCACTTT. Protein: CASSLGQGGSYNSPLHF.

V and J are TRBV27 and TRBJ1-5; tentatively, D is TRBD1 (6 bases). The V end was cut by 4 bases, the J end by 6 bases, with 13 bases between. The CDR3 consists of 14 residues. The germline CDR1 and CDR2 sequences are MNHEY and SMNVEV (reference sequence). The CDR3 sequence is CASSSGRGFQPQHF. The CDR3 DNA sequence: TGTGCCAGCAGTTCGGGCAGGGGATTTCAGCCCCAGCATTTT.

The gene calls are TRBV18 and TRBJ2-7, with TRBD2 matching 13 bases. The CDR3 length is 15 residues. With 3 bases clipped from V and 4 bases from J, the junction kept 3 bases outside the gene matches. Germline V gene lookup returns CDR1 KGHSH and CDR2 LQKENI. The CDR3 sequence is CASSPGTSGIYEQYF. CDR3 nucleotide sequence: TGTGCCAGCTCACCCGGGACTAGCGGGATTTACGAGCAGTACTTC.

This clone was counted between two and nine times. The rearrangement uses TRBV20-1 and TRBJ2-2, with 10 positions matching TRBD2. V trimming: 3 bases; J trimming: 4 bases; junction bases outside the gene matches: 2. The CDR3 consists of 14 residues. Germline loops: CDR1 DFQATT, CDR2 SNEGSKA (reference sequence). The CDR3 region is CSASVAGGTGELFF. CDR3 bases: TGCAGTGCTAGTGTAGCGGGAGGCACCGGGGAGCTGTTTTTT.

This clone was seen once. CDR3: CASSLAGTGGHEQYF. In DNA, the CDR3 is TGTGCCAGCAGTTTGGCCGGGACAGGGGGTCACGAGCAGTACTTC. The chain joins TRBV28 to TRBJ2-7, with 11 bases aligning to TRBD1. Germline V lookup: CDR1 MDHEN, CDR2 SYDVKM. Unmatched junction bases numbered 6, after V lost 3 bases and J lost 5 bases. The CDR3 covers 15 residues.